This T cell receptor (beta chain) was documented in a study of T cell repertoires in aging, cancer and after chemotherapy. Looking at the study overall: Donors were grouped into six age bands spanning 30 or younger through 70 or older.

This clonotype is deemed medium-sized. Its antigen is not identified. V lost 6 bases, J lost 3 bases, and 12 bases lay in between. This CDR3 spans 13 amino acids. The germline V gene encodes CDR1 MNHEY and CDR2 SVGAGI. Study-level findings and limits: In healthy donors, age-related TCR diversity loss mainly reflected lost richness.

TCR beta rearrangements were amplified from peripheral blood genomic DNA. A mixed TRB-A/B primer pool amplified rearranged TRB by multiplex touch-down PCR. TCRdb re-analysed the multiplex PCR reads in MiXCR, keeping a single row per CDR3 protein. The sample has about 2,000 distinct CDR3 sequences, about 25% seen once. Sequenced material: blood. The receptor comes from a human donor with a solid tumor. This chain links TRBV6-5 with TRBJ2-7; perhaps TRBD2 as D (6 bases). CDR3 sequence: CASRPGVGYEQYF. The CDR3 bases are TGTGCCAGCAGGCCGGGGGTAGGCTACGAGCAGTACTTC.